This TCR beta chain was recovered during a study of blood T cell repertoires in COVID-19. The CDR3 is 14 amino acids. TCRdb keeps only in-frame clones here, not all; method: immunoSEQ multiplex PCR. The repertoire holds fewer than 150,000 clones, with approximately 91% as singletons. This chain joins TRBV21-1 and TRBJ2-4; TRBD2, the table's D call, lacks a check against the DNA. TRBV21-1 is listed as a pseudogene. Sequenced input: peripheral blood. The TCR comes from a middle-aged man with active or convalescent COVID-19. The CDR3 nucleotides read TGTGCCAGCAGCAAAGAGGGACTAGCGGGAGACGGGTACTTC. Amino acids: CASSKEGLAGDGYF.